This TCR beta chain was found in a study of blood T cells in healthy people across ages. Then a second PCR, running roughly 7 to 11 cycles, was carried out with a sample-barcoded 5' primer and a J-beta primer mix. TCRdb reprocessed the 5' RACE reads with MiXCR, giving one entry per CDR3 protein. This sample yields more than 900,000 distinct CDR3 sequences, of which under 30% are seen a single time; approximately 0.7% belongs to the top ten. This clonotype has just a few counts. The V end was cut by 6 bases, the J end by 11 bases, with 11 bases between. Germline loops: CDR1 DFQATT, CDR2 SNEGSKA (reference sequence). This CDR3 has 10 amino acids. These sequences were also reported in another study, on T cells of mothers and their children.

The sample was blood. The TCR sequence derives from a girl aged 2 to 10 in good health. The rearrangement links TRBV20-1 to TRBJ2-4; D is perhaps TRBD1 or TRBD2 (5 bases each). The CDR3 nucleotides read TGCAGTGCCGGGACCCTCCTTCAGTACTTC. This codes for CSAGTLLQYF.